This is a list of T cell receptor beta chains from one sample in a study of blood T cell repertoires in COVID-19. Here immunoSEQ multiplex PCR was the method, and the copy in TCRdb shows in-frame clones only, minus some. The repertoire holds about 220,000 clones, with 80% to 85% as singletons. The specimen sequenced was peripheral blood. The receptors come from a woman aged 30 to 39 who had recovered from COVID-19. The CDR3 runs from the conserved cysteine through the conserved F or W. A D gene is named only where the DNA matches it firmly. Size is stated for part of the rows, as once, few or many counts, or as a class when the clone is expanded.

j_call clone_size v_call d_call cdr3_aa cdr3_nt
TRBJ2-7 many TRBV29-1 TRBD2 CSVGTSDYEQYF TGCAGCGTTGGGACTAGCGACTACGAGCAGTACTTC
TRBJ2-1 NA TRBV28 TRBD2 CASSSNPLTSGFFNEQFF TGTGCCAGCAGTTCGAACCCTCTGACTAGCGGGTTTTTCAATGAGCAGTTCTTC
TRBJ2-7 NA TRBV6-5 TRBD2 CASSLARGGYEQYF TGTGCCAGCAGTTTGGCACGGGGGGGCTACGAGCAGTACTTC
TRBJ2-3 NA TRBV30 NA CAWNLPGADTQYF TGTGCCTGGAACCTACCGGGAGCAGATACGCAGTATTTT
TRBJ1-6 NA TRBV2 NA CASRGTASTDLNSPLHF TGTGCCAGCCGGGGGACGGCTTCAACGGACCTGAATTCACCCCTCCACTTT
TRBJ1-2 NA TRBV5-6 NA CASSYTGDYGYTF TGTGCCAGCAGCTACACGGGGGACTATGGCTACACCTTC
TRBJ2-7 NA TRBV29-1 NA CSALLSVRSSYEQYF TGCAGCGCTCTTCTTAGCGTAAGGAGCTCCTACGAGCAGTACTTC
TRBJ1-1 NA TRBV30 NA CAWSNALGRGNTEAFF TGTGCCTGGAGTAACGCTTTGGGGCGTGGAAACACTGAAGCTTTCTTT
TRBJ2-1 NA TRBV24-1 TRBD2 CATSEPGLANYDEQFF TGTGCCACCAGTGAGCCGGGACTAGCGAATTACGATGAGCAGTTCTTC
TRBJ1-4 NA TRBV5-1 NA CASSLPLGDGKLFF TGCGCCAGCAGCTTACCTCTCGGGGATGGAAAACTGTTTTTT
TRBJ2-3 few TRBV6-5 NA CASSTSGSTDTQYF TGTGCCAGCAGTACCAGCGGGAGCACAGATACGCAGTATTTT
TRBJ1-1 NA TRBV5-3 NA CARSFPRFRRTEAFF TGTGCCAGAAGCTTCCCGAGGTTCCGACGGACTGAAGCTTTCTTT
TRBJ1-1 NA TRBV4-1 NA CASSSRIMLEGAEAFF TGCGCCAGCAGCTCTCGCATAATGCTCGAGGGCGCTGAAGCTTTCTTT
TRBJ1-5 few TRBV5-5 NA CASSLVFNGNQPQHF TGTGCCAGCAGCTTGGTGTTCAATGGCAATCAGCCCCAGCATTTT
TRBJ1-4 once TRBV30 TRBD1 CAWSPRTGGSEKLFF TGTGCCTGGAGTCCGAGGACAGGGGGTAGTGAAAAACTGTTTTTT
TRBJ1-6 NA TRBV28 NA CASSRTPNNSPLHF TGTGCCAGCAGTAGGACACCGAATAATTCACCCCTCCACTTT
TRBJ2-3 NA TRBV19 NA CASSSSGTTSTDTQYF TGTGCCAGTAGCTCATCTGGGACAACTAGCACAGATACGCAGTATTTT
TRBJ2-3 NA TRBV5-4 TRBD2 CASSSTSGTDTQYF TGTGCCAGCAGCTCGACTAGCGGCACAGATACGCAGTATTTT
TRBJ1-4 NA TRBV28 NA CASRGSQTNEKLFF TGTGCCTCTCGGGGGTCCCAGACTAATGAAAAACTGTTTTTT
TRBJ2-7 NA TRBV28 TRBD1 CASSPDRGEQYF TGTGCCAGCAGTCCCGACAGGGGCGAGCAGTACTTC
TRBJ2-5 once TRBV7-6 NA CASTSRGETQYF TGTGCCAGCACCTCGAGGGGGGAGACCCAGTACTTC
TRBJ2-7 NA TRBV6-5 NA CASTAQESYEQYF TGTGCCAGCACGGCACAGGAGTCCTACGAGCAGTACTTC
TRBJ2-7 few TRBV27 NA CASSLSLYAGLSSYEQYF TGTGCCAGCAGTTTATCTCTTTATGCGGGACTCAGCTCCTACGAGCAGTACTTC
TRBJ2-1 NA TRBV5-1 TRBD2 CASSSHTSGSTNEQFF TGCGCCAGCAGCTCTCATACTAGCGGAAGTACTAATGAGCAGTTCTTC
TRBJ1-2 NA TRBV5-1 NA CASSLDRGNNYGYTF TGCGCCAGCAGCTTGGATCGGGGAAATAACTATGGCTACACCTTC
TRBJ2-1 once TRBV6-5 NA CASRSVNNEQFF TGTGCCAGCAGGTCCGTTAACAATGAGCAGTTCTTC
TRBJ2-7 NA TRBV4-1 TRBD1 CASSQEGQGAQNEQYF TGCGCCAGCAGCCAAGAAGGGCAGGGGGCGCAAAACGAGCAGTACTTC
TRBJ2-7 NA TRBV19 TRBD2 CATTSGTTLFEQYF TGTGCCACCACGTCCGGGACTACCCTCTTCGAGCAGTACTTC
TRBJ2-1 NA TRBV19 TRBD2 CASSAPQGVAGANEQFF TGTGCCAGTAGTGCCCCCCAGGGAGTAGCGGGAGCCAATGAGCAGTTCTTC
TRBJ2-3 NA TRBV28 NA CASTPSGGMATDTQYF TGTGCCAGCACCCCTTCCGGCGGGATGGCTACAGATACGCAGTATTTT
TRBJ1-5 NA TRBV9 TRBD1 CASSSTGLGQPQHF TGTGCCAGCAGCTCGACAGGGTTAGGTCAGCCCCAGCATTTT
TRBJ2-1 NA TRBV29-1 TRBD2 CSVSGTSGPNEQFF TGCAGCGTTTCCGGGACTAGCGGCCCCAATGAGCAGTTCTTC
TRBJ1-3 NA TRBV6-5 NA CASSLVGVGNTIYF TGTGCCAGCAGCTTGGTCGGGGTTGGAAACACCATATATTTT
TRBJ2-2 NA TRBV10-3 NA CAISDKNTGELFF TGTGCCATCAGTGATAAGAACACCGGGGAGCTGTTTTTT
TRBJ2-7 NA TRBV28 NA CASRGALWGEQYF TGTGCCAGCAGGGGGGCCCTCTGGGGCGAGCAGTACTTC
TRBJ2-1 NA TRBV12-5 TRBD2 CASGTSGRASYEQFF TGTGCTAGTGGCACTAGCGGGAGGGCCTCGTATGAGCAGTTCTTC
TRBJ2-3 NA TRBV29-1 NA CSVGQREDTQYF TGCAGCGTAGGACAAAGGGAAGATACGCAGTATTTT
TRBJ2-5 NA TRBV11-3 NA CASSLQGPETQYF TGTGCCAGCAGCTTACAGGGCCCGGAGACCCAGTACTTC
TRBJ2-6 once TRBV10-3 TRBD1 CAIGDRDSGANVLTF TGTGCCATCGGGGACAGGGACTCTGGGGCCAACGTCCTGACTTTC
TRBJ1-1 NA TRBV7-6 NA CASSLETATEAFF TGTGCCAGCAGCTTAGAAACAGCCACTGAAGCTTTCTTT
TRBJ1-5 few TRBV12-3/TRBV12-4 NA CASRYSNQPQHF TGTGCCAGCAGGTATAGCAATCAGCCCCAGCATTTT
TRBJ1-1 NA TRBV24-1 TRBD1 CATSDRTGEDEAFF TGTGCCACCAGTGATAGGACAGGGGAGGATGAAGCTTTCTTT
TRBJ2-1 NA TRBV10-3 TRBD2 CAISISGTSGRNEQFF TGTGCCATCAGCATATCCGGGACTAGCGGGAGGAATGAGCAGTTCTTC
TRBJ2-7 NA TRBV28 NA CASSPPGTSFWEQYF TGTGCCAGCAGTCCCCCCGGTACGTCGTTTTGGGAGCAGTACTTC
TRBJ2-1 NA TRBV2 TRBD2 CASSTGREIYNEQFF TGTGCCAGCAGTACGGGGCGGGAGATATACAATGAGCAGTTCTTC
TRBJ1-2 once TRBV18 TRBD1 CASSPPGQTYGYTF TGTGCCAGCTCACCACCGGGACAGACCTATGGCTACACCTTC
TRBJ2-7 NA TRBV19 NA CASSPGLSGGEQYF TGTGCCAGTAGTCCAGGACTGAGTGGTGGCGAGCAGTACTTC
TRBJ2-7 few TRBV6-5 TRBD1 CASSFATGTGITEQYF TGTGCCAGCAGTTTCGCAACCGGGACAGGGATAACCGAGCAGTACTTC
TRBJ2-3 NA TRBV5-4 NA CASSPPSVSPDTQYF TGTGCCAGCAGCCCGCCGAGCGTCAGTCCAGATACGCAGTATTTT